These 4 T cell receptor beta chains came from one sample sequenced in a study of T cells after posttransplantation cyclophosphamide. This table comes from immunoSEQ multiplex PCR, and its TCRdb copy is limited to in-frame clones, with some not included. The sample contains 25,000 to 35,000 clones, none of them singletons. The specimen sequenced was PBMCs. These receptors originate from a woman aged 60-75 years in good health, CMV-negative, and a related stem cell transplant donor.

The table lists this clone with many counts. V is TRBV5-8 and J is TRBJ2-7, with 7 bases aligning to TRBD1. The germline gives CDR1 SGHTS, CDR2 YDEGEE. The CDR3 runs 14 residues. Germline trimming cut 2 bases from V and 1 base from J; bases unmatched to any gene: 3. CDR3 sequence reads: CASSFPGQSYEQYF. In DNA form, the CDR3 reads TGTGCCAGCAGCTTCCCGGGACAGTCCTACGAGCAGTACTTC.

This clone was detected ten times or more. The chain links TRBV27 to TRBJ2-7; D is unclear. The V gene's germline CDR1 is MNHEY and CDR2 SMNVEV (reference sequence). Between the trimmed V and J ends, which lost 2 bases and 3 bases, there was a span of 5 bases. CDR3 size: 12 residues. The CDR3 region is CASSLKGYEQYF. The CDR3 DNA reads TGTGCCAGCAGTTTAAAGGGCTACGAGCAGTACTTC.

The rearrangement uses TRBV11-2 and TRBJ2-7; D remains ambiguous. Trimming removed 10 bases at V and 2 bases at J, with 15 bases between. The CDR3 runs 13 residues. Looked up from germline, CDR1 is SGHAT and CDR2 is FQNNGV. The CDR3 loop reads CATSRTVTYEQYF. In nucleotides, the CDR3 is TGTGCCACTTCCCGAACTGTCACCTACGAGCAGTACTTC.

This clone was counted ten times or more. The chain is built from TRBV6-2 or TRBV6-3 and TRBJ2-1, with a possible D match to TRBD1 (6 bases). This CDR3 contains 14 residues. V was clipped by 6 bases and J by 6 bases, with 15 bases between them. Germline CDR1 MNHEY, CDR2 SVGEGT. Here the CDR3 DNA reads TGTGCCAGCAGCCCACAGGGTCCTGGCAATGAGCAGTTCTTC. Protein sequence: CASSPQGPGNEQFF.